This is a list of T cell receptor beta chains from one sample in a study of human T cells and chemical hapten exposure. A single record per CDR3 protein comes from TCRdb applying MiXCR to the RACE reads. The sample carries 35,000 to 45,000 distinct CDR3 sequences, 8.5% to 10% recorded once. The sample consisted of whole blood, taken in connection with sensitization to the hapten diphenylcyclopropenone (DPC). The receptors originated from a woman in her 30s with alopecia areata. Some clones in this sample may be carry-over from other donors' samples. Each CDR3 is given with its conserved first and last residue. A D gene is named only where the DNA matches it firmly. Only some rows state a clone size, as once, few, many or a class for expanded clones.

J gene | V gene | D gene | clone size | CDR3 protein
TRBJ2-1 | TRBV7-6 | TRBD1 | . | CASSSDRGSYNEQFF
TRBJ2-7 | TRBV27 | TRBD1 | . | CASSFGRGQTWLGQYF
TRBJ1-2 | TRBV21-1 | . | few | CASSKAGTPRPYGYTF
TRBJ1-4 | TRBV6-5 | . | . | CASSSEGGLFF
TRBJ2-7 | TRBV9 | . | . | CASSASPSGRNEQYF
TRBJ2-6 | TRBV7-9 | . | many | CASSLAGTGANVLTF
TRBJ2-1 | TRBV7-2 | . | . | CASSLRGSYNEQFF
TRBJ2-7 | TRBV5-6 | . | . | CASRRQALSTYEQYF
TRBJ2-7 | TRBV4-2 | TRBD2 | few | CASSANSGGVYEQYF
TRBJ2-1 | TRBV3-1 | TRBD2 | few | CASTPSGGYNEQFF
TRBJ2-2 | TRBV3-1 | . | large | CASIQGRTNTGELFF
TRBJ2-1 | TRBV19 | . | . | CASSIGNFNEQFF
TRBJ2-5 | TRBV27 | . | few | CASSLLGGGETQYF
TRBJ2-1 | TRBV7-3 | TRBD2 | . | CASSKGRGYNEQFF
TRBJ2-7 | TRBV5-1 | . | . | CASSLEVGRGEQYF
TRBJ2-2 | TRBV29-1 | TRBD2 | . | CSVAGENTGELFF
TRBJ2-3 | TRBV6-2/TRBV6-3 | TRBD2 | . | CASSYPASGGYSSTDTQYF
TRBJ2-3 | TRBV13 | TRBD2 | few | CASSRGSGGHTDTQYF
TRBJ2-5 | TRBV28 | . | . | CASSPEGSRETQYF
TRBJ1-4 | TRBV4-3 | TRBD1 | few | CASSQTGTGGEKLFF
TRBJ2-3 | TRBV5-1 | . | few | CASSPQSTDTQYF
TRBJ2-7 | TRBV28 | . | . | CASQEGTTYEQYF
TRBJ2-7 | TRBV28 | . | many | CASSSLGFGQYF
TRBJ1-2 | TRBV27 | TRBD1 | few | CASSSWDRANRGYTF
TRBJ1-1 | TRBV6-1 | . | . | CASSDRVAFF
TRBJ2-1 | TRBV4-3 | . | . | CASSQGRGNEQFF
TRBJ2-5 | TRBV6-6 | . | . | CASTQRVFGVRAQETQYF
TRBJ1-6 | TRBV9 | TRBD1 | few | CASSLTGKGSPLHF
TRBJ2-5 | TRBV5-5 | TRBD1 | few | CASTSLGQGFQETQYF
TRBJ2-7 | TRBV7-2 | TRBD1 | . | CASSLAGPGQGAPKQYF
TRBJ2-7 | TRBV7-8 | . | . | CASSLAMLQFPYEQYF
TRBJ2-3 | TRBV9 | TRBD2 | many | CASSVGLAGRTTDTQYF
TRBJ1-1 | TRBV20-1 | TRBD1 | . | CSARGDRVNTEAFF
TRBJ2-2 | TRBV12-3/TRBV12-4 | . | few | CASSAWQGPTGELFF
TRBJ2-3 | TRBV29-1 | . | . | CSVVSQERSSTDTQYF
TRBJ1-5 | TRBV7-7 | . | . | CASRGTGSNQPQHF
TRBJ2-5 | TRBV10-3 | . | many | CAIKYDGAGETQYF
TRBJ2-3 | TRBV6-6 | TRBD1 | many | CASTETTGGATDTQYF
TRBJ1-4 | TRBV9 | . | few | CASSVGHEEKLFF
TRBJ1-2 | TRBV28 | . | . | CASSLGIVQGDGYTF
TRBJ2-3 | TRBV2 | . | few | CASSPGRSTDTQYF
TRBJ1-2 | TRBV29-1 | . | few | CSVVSEDGYTF
TRBJ1-1 | TRBV29-1 | . | many | CSVVSPGRPEAFF
TRBJ2-3 | TRBV29-1 | TRBD2 | few | CSVRAGGRTLASTDTQYF
TRBJ1-6 | TRBV10-3 | . | many | CAIRTEYNSPLHF